Each of the 20 T cell receptor beta chains below was sequenced from the same sample in a study of cytomegalovirus exposure and HLA in healthy donors. Researchers ran the PCR with 60 Vbeta and 13 Jbeta primers. This table comes from immunoSEQ multiplex PCR, and its TCRdb copy is limited to in-frame clones, with some not included. The sample includes 85,000 to 100,000 clones, roughly 80% of them seen just once. Sequencing was carried out using PBMCs. The receptors were sampled from a girl under 10 years old in good health and CMV-seropositive.

The J gene is TRBJ2-7, the V gene TRBV30; D is undetermined. There are 14 residues in the CDR3. CDR1 GTSNPN and CDR2 SVGIG come from the germline V gene (reference sequence). Trimming shortened V by 2 bases and J by 3 bases, and 14 bases separated the two germline ends. The CDR3 here is CAWSNGVRHYEQYF. The CDR3 DNA reads TGTGCCTGGAGTAACGGAGTCCGGCACTACGAGCAGTACTTC.

The chain links TRBV25-1 to TRBJ2-4, with 11 bases lining up with TRBD2. The CDR3 has 15 amino acids. Per the germline V gene, CDR1 is MGHDK and CDR2 is SYGVNS. Trimming removed 6 bases from V and 4 bases from J; junction bases left unmatched: 5. CDR3 nucleotide sequence: TGTGCCAGCAGCCCAGGGACTAGCGGTAAAAACATTCAGTACTTC. This encodes CASSPGTSGKNIQYF.

Remarks on this clone: A much larger clone sits a single nucleotide away, making a read error possible. The J gene is TRBJ2-3, the V gene TRBV6-6; no clear D. With the DNA end fitting TRBJ1-5 better, the J assignment may be wrong. Germline V gives CDR1 MNHNY, CDR2 SVGAGI (reference sequence). CDR3 size: 14 residues. The chain's CDR3 is CASDSGSGTDTQHF. CDR3 bases: TGTGCCAGCGATAGCGGGAGCGGCACAGATACGCAGCATTTT.

The J gene is TRBJ1-5, the V gene TRBV28; D unclear. In germline, CDR1 is MDHEN, CDR2 SYDVKM. The CDR3 extends over 12 amino acids. V was clipped by 4 bases and J by 4 bases, with 5 bases between them. The CDR3 DNA sequence: TGTGCCAGCAGTTGGAGGAATCAGCCCCAGCATTTT. It codes for CASSWRNQPQHF.

The gene calls are TRBV30 and TRBJ2-4; D is possibly TRBD1 (6 bases). Germline CDR1 reads GTSNPN; CDR2 reads SVGIG (reference sequence). This CDR3 is built from 15 residues. The V end lost 3 bases, the J end lost 5 bases, and 17 bases lay between the germline ends. CDR3 sequence: CAWSLGAGVQNIQYF. Here the CDR3 DNA reads TGTGCCTGGAGCCTGGGGGCAGGGGTACAAAACATTCAGTACTTC.

This chain connects TRBV18 to TRBJ2-7, with TRBD2 as a possible D gene (6 bases). This CDR3 spans 16 amino acids. Germline V gene lookup returns CDR1 KGHSH and CDR2 LQKENI. V lost 0 bases and J 2 bases, leaving 14 bases between the germline ends. This chain's CDR3 is CASSPPGLTGAYEQYF. CDR3 nucleotide sequence: TGTGCCAGCTCACCACCGGGACTTACGGGGGCCTACGAGCAGTACTTC.

V usage is TRBV5-1 and J usage is TRBJ1-4; D may be TRBD1 (6 bases). V gave up 3 bases and J gave up 8 bases, with 14 bases separating them. This CDR3 is built from 14 residues. Germline CDR1 is SGHRS and CDR2 is YFSETQ. CDR3 in DNA: TGCGCCAGCAGCTACTCCGGAACAGGGGAAAAACTGTTTTTT. Amino acids: CASSYSGTGEKLFF.

A few counts support this clone. The V call is TRBV27, the J call TRBJ2-1; 8 bases align to TRBD2. Germline V gene sequence: CDR1 MNHEY, CDR2 SMNVEV (reference sequence). This CDR3 contains 14 residues. Losses at the gene ends were 5 bases for V and 6 bases for J; bases not matched to a gene: 6. CDR3 in DNA: TGTGCCAGCAGTAGCGGGAGTGGGCCCAATGAGCAGTTCTTC. Protein sequence: CASSSGSGPNEQFF.

In regard to this clone: With a much larger clone just one base away, this may be a read error. The rearrangement joins TRBV6-4 to TRBJ2-3, with 12 bases identical to TRBD2. J lost 0 bases, V lost 2 bases, and 0 bases had no gene match. The CDR3 spans 16 residues. Looked up from germline, CDR1 is MRHNA and CDR2 is SNTAGT. CDR3 amino acids: CASSDGTSGSTDTQYF. The CDR3 coding sequence is TGTGCCAGCAGTGACGGGACTAGCGGGAGCACAGATACGCAGTATTTT.

The chain links TRBV2 to TRBJ2-7, with TRBD2 matching over 7 bases. J gave up 7 bases and V 5 bases, and 8 bases lay outside the gene matches. The CDR3 is 13 residues long. Germline V lookup: CDR1 SNHLY, CDR2 FYNNEI. The CDR3 loop is CASSHRLAREQYF. CDR3 DNA sequence: TGTGCCAGCAGTCATAGACTAGCACGAGAGCAGTACTTC.

The chain uses TRBV19 and TRBJ1-2; no definite D call. Germline CDR1 is LNHDA and CDR2 is SQIVND (reference sequence). The CDR3 is 13 residues long. Trimming left V 1 base short and J 8 bases short, with 11 bases between. CDR3 residues: CASSIGSVNGYTF. In DNA, the CDR3 is TGTGCCAGTAGTATAGGGTCGGTAAACGGCTACACCTTC. The full variable domain, rest sourced from reference TRBV19 and TRBJ1-2, is DGGITQSPKYLFRKEGQNVTLSCEQNLNHDAMYWYRQDPGQGLRLIYYSQIVNDFQKGDIAEGYSVSREKKESFPLTVTSAQKNPTAFYLCASSIGSVNGYTFGSGTRLTVV.

The gene calls are TRBV6-5 and TRBJ1-1, with unresolved D. This CDR3 comprises 14 residues. V shed 6 bases and J shed 4 bases, with 15 bases lying between them. Looked up from germline, CDR1 is MNHEY and CDR2 is SVGAGI. The CDR3 loop is CASSPRDFGTEAFF. In DNA form, the CDR3 reads TGTGCCAGCAGCCCACGGGATTTCGGCACTGAAGCTTTCTTT.

The rearrangement joins TRBV7-2 to TRBJ2-7, with a weak D call TRBD1 (5 bases). CDR1 is SGHTA and CDR2 is FQGNSA in the germline V gene. CDR3 length: 13 amino acids. Trimming removed 2 bases from V and 2 bases from J, with 7 bases in between. The CDR3, as DNA: TGTGCCAGCAGCTTACAGACAGCCTACGAGCAGTACTTC. This translates into CASSLQTAYEQYF.

The chain has TRBV2 and TRBJ1-5; D not certain. CDR3 length equals 12 residues. V gave up 2 bases and J gave up 6 bases, with 5 bases separating them. The germline CDR1 and CDR2 sequences are SNHLY and FYNNEI. CDR3 loop: CASSETVQPQHF. The CDR3 nucleotides are TGTGCCAGCAGTGAAACTGTTCAGCCCCAGCATTTT.

V usage is TRBV6-5 and J usage is TRBJ2-5, with 8 bases fitting TRBD2. CDR1 and CDR2 (germline): MNHEY, SVGAGI. The CDR3 runs to 14 residues. V lost 4 bases and J lost 5; bases outside the gene matches: 6. DNA for the CDR3: TGTGCCAGCAGTTCCCCCCCTAGCGGGGAGACCCAGTACTTC. It yields the protein CASSSPPSGETQYF.

The chain employs TRBV6-5 and TRBJ1-1; the D gene is possibly TRBD1 (6 bases). Trimming stripped 0 bases from V and 0 bases from J, with 11 bases between. Per germline, CDR1 MNHEY and CDR2 SVGAGI. The CDR3 covers 16 residues. The CDR3 DNA follows: TGTGCCAGCAGTTACTCCAGGGGCTGGGTGAACACTGAAGCTTTCTTT. Residues: CASSYSRGWVNTEAFF.

The sample holds a few counts of this clone. This chain connects TRBV4-1 to TRBJ1-1, with a tentative D call TRBD1 (5 bases). Germline CDR1 MGHRA, CDR2 YSYEKL. Between the trimmed V and J ends, which lost 1 base and 0 bases, there was a span of 12 bases. CDR3 length equals 16 residues. In nucleotides, the CDR3 is TGCGCCAGCAGCCAAGGGCTGGGGGGTATGAACACTGAAGCTTTCTTT. Amino acid sequence: CASSQGLGGMNTEAFF.

The chain is built from TRBV5-1 and TRBJ2-1; D might be TRBD2 (6 bases). V was cut by 0 bases and J by 5 bases, with 24 bases left in between. The CDR3 covers 19 residues. CDR1 and CDR2 (germline): SGHRS, YFSETQ. The CDR3, as DNA: TGCGCCAGCAGCTTGGAACCCCTCTCCGAGGAGGGCCTGGACAATGAGCAGTTCTTC. This encodes CASSLEPLSEEGLDNEQFF.

The V and J genes are TRBV28 and TRBJ2-7, with a tentative D call TRBD1 (5 bases). The V end lost 2 bases, the J end lost 2 bases, and 16 bases lay between the germline ends. Per the germline V gene, CDR1 is MDHEN and CDR2 is SYDVKM. This CDR3 comprises 16 residues. CDR3 amino acids: CASSLGVKDNPYEQYF. The CDR3 DNA reads TGTGCCAGCAGTTTAGGGGTAAAGGACAACCCCTACGAGCAGTACTTC.

The rearrangement uses TRBV29-1 and TRBJ1-1, with D possibly matching TRBD1 (5 bases). The V gene's germline CDR1 is SQVTM and CDR2 ANQGSEA. V lost 8 bases and J 5 bases, leaving 18 bases between the germline ends. There are 13 residues in the CDR3. CDR3 DNA sequence: TGCAGCCTCGAGGCAGACCCAGGGACTGAAGCTTTCTTT. Protein: CSLEADPGTEAFF.